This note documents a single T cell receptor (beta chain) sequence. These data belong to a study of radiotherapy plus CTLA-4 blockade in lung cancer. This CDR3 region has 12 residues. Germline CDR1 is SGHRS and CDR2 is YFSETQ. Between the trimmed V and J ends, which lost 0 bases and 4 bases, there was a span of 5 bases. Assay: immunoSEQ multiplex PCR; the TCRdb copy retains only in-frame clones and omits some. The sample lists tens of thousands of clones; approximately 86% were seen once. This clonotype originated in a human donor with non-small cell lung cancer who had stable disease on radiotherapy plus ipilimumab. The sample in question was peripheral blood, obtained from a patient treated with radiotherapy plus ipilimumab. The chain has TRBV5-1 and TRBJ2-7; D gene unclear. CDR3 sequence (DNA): TGCGCCAGCAGCTTGGAGGGTTACGAGCAGTACTTC. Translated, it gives CASSLEGYEQYF.